This TCR beta chain was recovered during a study of beta chain features in type 1 diabetes. This clone was seen a few times. The sample has other DNA sequences that encode this CDR3 too. Since all of the isolated RNA was reverse transcribed, expressed TCRB transcripts were what got sequenced. The assay was immunoSEQ multiplex PCR, and TCRdb's table has in-frame clones only and misses some. The table shows around 250,000 clones, with about 71% occurring only once. The sequencing input was naive CD4+ T cells from blood. The receptor was derived from a man aged 25 to 45 in good health.

The CDR3 region is CASSRDSNQPQHF. CDR3 DNA: TGTGCCAGCAGCCGGGACAGCAATCAGCCCCAGCATTTT. The rearrangement links TRBV2 to TRBJ1-5; possibly TRBD1 for D (5 bases). There are 13 residues in the CDR3. Germline CDR1 is SNHLY and CDR2 is FYNNEI. Trimming removed 6 bases at V and 1 base at J, with 7 bases between.